The clone carrying this T cell receptor (beta chain) was detected a few times. The sample is drawn from a study of T cells after yellow fever vaccination. Via MiXCR, TCRdb re-called the 5' RACE reads, giving one row per CDR3 protein. The sample records 500,000 to 550,000 distinct CDR3 sequences, roughly a fifth being singletons. Per the germline V gene, CDR1 is SGHAT and CDR2 is FQNNGV. V lost 5 bases, J lost 3 bases, and 12 bases lay in between. The CDR3 has 14 amino acids. This clonotype originated in a man between 18 and 35 years old who received the YFV17D yellow fever vaccine. The chain couples TRBV11-2 to TRBJ2-3, with a possible D match to TRBD1 (6 bases). Sequenced here: PBMCs, sampled less than 25 days after the first yellow fever vaccination. The CDR3 protein is CASSLNRVTDTQYF. The CDR3 DNA reads as TGTGCCAGCAGCCTAAACAGGGTTACAGATACGCAGTATTTT.